This TCR beta chain was captured in a study of T cell repertoires in cytomegalovirus infection. CDR3 length: 14 amino acids. CDR1 and CDR2 from the germline V gene are DFQATT and SNEGSKA (reference sequence). V was clipped by 0 bases and J by 2 bases, with 11 bases between them. Using its own MiXCR run on the reads, TCRdb lists one record per CDR3 protein. Of some 150,000 distinct CDR3 sequences listed, about 6% were seen once; the top ten hold about 20%. This clonotype was seen at least ten times. Antigen: not known. Regarding the study as a whole: CMV-specific TCR beta clonotypes restricted by HLA-C were the ones dominating the ex vivo response.

This sequence was found in a human donor in good health (CMV status not recorded). Some clones in this sample may be carry-over from other donors' samples. The specimen was PBMCs. This sequence joins TRBV20-1 and TRBJ2-7; D call uncertain. DNA of the CDR3: TGCAGTGCTAGAGATTTCAGGAAAACCTACGAGCAGTACTTC. This translates into CSARDFRKTYEQYF.